These 19 T cell receptor beta chains share one sample of origin, sequenced in a study of regulatory T cells in long-lasting Graves disease. Time point indicated: persistent/refractory GD, antithyroid drugs over 5 years with positive TRAb. Extracted RNA from PBMCs served as the source of the TCR library. Construction of the TCR beta libraries employed iRepertoire HTBI primers in conjunction with Arm-PCR of CDR3 regions. TCRdb reprocessed the multiplex PCR reads with MiXCR, giving one entry per CDR3 protein. In the table there are 300,000 to 500,000 distinct CDR3 sequences, about 20% of which are singletons. The sequencing here drew on peripheral blood mononuclear cells (PBMCs), taken when the disease was refractory, from a patient treated with antithyroid drugs. These receptors all come from a female donor with Graves disease.

This clonotype was recorded at least ten times. The CDR3 nucleotides read TGTGCCAGCAACGGCCCACCTGGCTACACCTTC. Its translation: CASNGPPGYTF. V and J are TRBV28 and TRBJ1-2; D gene unclear. Germline CDR1 MDHEN, CDR2 SYDVKM. This CDR3 comprises 11 residues. Trimming shortened V by 7 bases and J by 7 bases, and 10 bases separated the two germline ends.

This clonotype has a count of ten or more. The chain uses TRBV28 and TRBJ1-2, with a possible D match to TRBD1 (5 bases). CDR1 and CDR2 (germline): MDHEN, SYDVKM. The V end was cut by 3 bases, the J end by 8 bases, with 13 bases between. CDR3 length equals 13 residues. CDR3 sequence reads: CASSFGTWGGYTF. CDR3 in DNA: TGTGCCAGCAGTTTCGGTACCTGGGGGGGCTACACCTTC.

The rearrangement links TRBV7-8 to TRBJ2-1, with 7 nucleotides matching TRBD2. With 5 bases clipped from V and 7 bases from J, the junction kept 8 bases outside the gene matches. Germline values: CDR1 SGHVS, CDR2 FQNEAQ. The CDR3 consists of 14 residues. The CDR3 nucleotides read TGTGCCAGCAGCCGAAGCGGGATCGGGAATGAGCAGTTCTTC. Amino acid sequence: CASSRSGIGNEQFF.

This clonotype was recorded a few times. It may be a read error: a sequence one base away is much more abundant. This chain links TRBV6-2 or TRBV6-3 with TRBJ2-7, with D possibly being TRBD1 or TRBD2 (5 bases each). The length of the CDR3 is 13 residues. Per the germline V gene, CDR1 is MNHEY and CDR2 is SVGEGT. The CDR3 region has the DNA TGTGCCAGCAGTGACGGGACCCCTTACGAGCAGTGCTTC. The encoded protein is CASSDGTPYEQCF.

This clonotype was observed many times. This chain joins TRBV28 and TRBJ1-2; a weak D match, TRBD1 (5 bases). The CDR3 covers 19 residues. V shed 6 bases and J shed 0 bases, with 26 bases lying between them. Germline CDR1 reads MDHEN; CDR2 reads SYDVKM. The CDR3 DNA reads as TGTGCCAGCAGCTCCCAGGGACCTGGAGAGGGAACCACTAACTATGGCTACACCTTC. This translates into CASSSQGPGEGTTNYGYTF.

This clonotype was picked up many times. The chain links TRBV6-1 to TRBJ2-5; 9 bases align to TRBD1. Germline V gene sequence: CDR1 MNHNS, CDR2 SASEGT. Unmatched junction bases numbered 10, after V lost 7 bases and J lost 4 bases. The CDR3 covers 15 residues. CDR3 residues: CASTTGTGLSETQYF. CDR3 in DNA: TGTGCCAGCACCACCGGGACAGGGTTGTCAGAGACCCAGTACTTC.

This clonotype came up many times. The chain uses TRBV20-1 and TRBJ1-1; D may be TRBD1 (6 bases). V lost 6 bases, J lost 5 bases, and 19 bases lay in between. Per germline, CDR1 DFQATT and CDR2 SNEGSKA (reference sequence). The CDR3 sequence is 14 residues long. The CDR3 region is CSAPRGGARTEAFF. The CDR3 DNA reads as TGCAGTGCCCCTCGGGGGGGGGCGCGGACTGAAGCTTTCTTT.

This clonotype has ten or more counts. The V call is TRBV7-2, the J call TRBJ2-7; 8 nucleotides agree with TRBD1. The CDR3 has 15 amino acids. Looked up from germline, CDR1 is SGHTA and CDR2 is FQGNSA. The V and J ends lost 5 bases and 3 bases, in that order; junction bases with no gene match: 9. DNA for the CDR3: TGTGCCAGCAGCCTAAGGACAGGGAAGCTCTACGAGCAGTACTTC. As protein: CASSLRTGKLYEQYF.

This clonotype was observed at least ten times. This sequence joins TRBV6-1 and TRBJ1-1; D gene ambiguous. The ends were cut back, 2 bases at V and 7 bases at J, with 14 bases in the middle. CDR1 is MNHNS and CDR2 is SASEGT in the germline V gene. The CDR3 length is 14 residues. The CDR3 nucleotides are TGTGCCAGCAGTGAAACGGCTACATTAGGTGAAGCTTTCTTT. Its protein product is CASSETATLGEAFF.

This clonotype was observed at least ten times. This chain joins TRBV2 and TRBJ1-5; no reliable D call. Germline CDR1 reads SNHLY; CDR2 reads FYNNEI. The germline V and J ends were trimmed by 2 bases and 0 bases, with 8 bases remaining between them. The CDR3 loop spans 15 amino acids. The CDR3 sequence: CASSELSDSNQPQHF. The CDR3 coding sequence is TGTGCCAGCAGTGAATTGAGCGATAGCAATCAGCCCCAGCATTTT.

This clonotype is a singleton in its sample. The rearrangement joins TRBV7-3 to TRBJ2-6; 10 bases align to TRBD1. This CDR3 spans 17 amino acids. The J segment lost 3 bases and the V segment lost 4 bases, leaving 6 bases of the junction unmatched. Germline values: CDR1 SGHTA, CDR2 FQGTGA. This CDR3 is CASSSGQGIGGANVLTF. CDR3 coding DNA: TGTGCCAGCAGCTCGGGACAGGGGATCGGTGGGGCCAACGTCCTGACTTTC.

V usage is TRBV30 and J usage is TRBJ2-3; D remains ambiguous. The CDR3 consists of 14 residues. V shed 3 bases and J shed 0 bases, with 10 bases lying between them. Looked up from germline, CDR1 is GTSNPN and CDR2 is SVGIG (reference sequence). The CDR3 here is CAWRTLGSTDTQYF. In DNA, the CDR3 is TGTGCCTGGAGGACCCTTGGTAGCACAGATACGCAGTATTTT.

This clonotype was seen a few times. The chain combines TRBV28 with TRBJ2-7; D possibly uses TRBD1 or TRBD2 (5 bases each). The CDR3 runs 13 residues. V gave up 7 bases and J gave up 8 bases, with 18 bases separating them. Germline CDR1 is MDHEN and CDR2 is SYDVKM. The CDR3 bases are TGTGCCAGCACACCCCCTAGCCAGGACAAGCAGTACTTC. Translation: CASTPPSQDKQYF.

This clonotype was observed many times. The genes are TRBV2 and TRBJ2-7; 10 bases are a match to TRBD2. The V and J ends lost 0 bases and 4 bases, in that order; junction bases with no gene match: 6. The CDR3 runs 16 residues. Germline values: CDR1 SNHLY, CDR2 FYNNEI. Here the CDR3 DNA reads TGTGCCAGCAGTGAAGCAACCTCTAGCGGGGGATACGAGCAGTACTTC. It yields the protein CASSEATSSGGYEQYF.

The CDR3 DNA is TGCAGTGCTTCCGGGACAAGCTTCTCACCCCTCCACTTT. This sequence encodes CSASGTSFSPLHF. The chain has TRBV20-1 and TRBJ1-6, with a possible D match to TRBD1 (6 bases). CDR1 is DFQATT, CDR2 SNEGSKA, per germline (reference sequence). The CDR3 extends over 13 amino acids. Trimming cost V 5 bases and J 10 bases, with 15 bases left between them.

This clonotype was counted a few times. V gene TRBV28 combines with J gene TRBJ2-7; a weak D match, TRBD2 (6 bases). The CDR3 length is 16 residues. Germline assignment: CDR1 MDHEN and CDR2 SYDVKM. The V end lost 3 bases, the J end lost 4 bases, and 19 bases lay between the germline ends. The CDR3 DNA is TGTGCCAGCAGTTTCAAATGGGGGGACTCTGGATACGAGCAGTACTTC. This encodes CASSFKWGDSGYEQYF.

This chain links TRBV7-2 with TRBJ2-6; no reliable D call. The CDR3 extends over 18 amino acids. In germline, CDR1 is SGHTA, CDR2 FQGNSA. The V end lost 2 bases, the J end lost 0 bases, and 14 bases lay between the germline ends. The CDR3 spells CASSLLGRQLSGANVLTF. For the CDR3, the DNA is TGTGCCAGCAGCTTATTAGGGCGCCAGCTCTCTGGGGCCAACGTCCTGACTTTC.

This clonotype was detected ten times or more. The chain uses TRBV7-2 and TRBJ1-5; D call uncertain. The CDR3 covers 15 residues. Per germline, CDR1 SGHTA and CDR2 FQGNSA. Trimming pared 1 base from V and 7 bases from J, leaving 14 bases between. The CDR3 DNA reads TGTGCCAGCAGCTTAGGAAAACGGGCGGAACAGCCCCAGCATTTT. Translating gives CASSLGKRAEQPQHF.

This clonotype was seen at least ten times. DNA for the CDR3: TGCAGTGCTAGAGAAGATTATGGCTACACCTTC. The encoded protein is CSAREDYGYTF. This chain links TRBV20-1 with TRBJ1-2; D unresolved. The CDR3 runs 11 residues. Germline V gene data show CDR1 as DFQATT and CDR2 as SNEGSKA (reference sequence). The V gene lost 0 bases and the J gene lost 5 bases, with 4 bases spanning the gap.